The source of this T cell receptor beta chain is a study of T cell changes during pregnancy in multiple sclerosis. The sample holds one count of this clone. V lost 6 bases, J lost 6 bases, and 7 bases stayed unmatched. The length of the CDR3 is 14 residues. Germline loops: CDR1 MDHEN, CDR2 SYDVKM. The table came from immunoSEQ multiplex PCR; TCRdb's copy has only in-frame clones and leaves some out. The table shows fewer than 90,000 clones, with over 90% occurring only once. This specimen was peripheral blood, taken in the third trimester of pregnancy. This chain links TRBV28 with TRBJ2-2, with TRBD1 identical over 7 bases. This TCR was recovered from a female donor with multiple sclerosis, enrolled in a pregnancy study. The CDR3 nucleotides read TGTGCCAGCAGCCGAGCAGGGGGATCCGGGGAGCTGTTTTTT. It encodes CASSRAGGSGELFF.